This T cell receptor (beta chain) is drawn from a study of early T cells in non-severe SARS-CoV-2 infection. At the level of the study: The sequenced material was bulk RNA from unsorted whole blood, and its chains were unpaired. Study-level results: VDJdb matching, biased toward anti-spike CD8 responses, missed private and CD4 specificities.

Separate cDNA molecules each had unique molecular identifiers attached to them. TCRdb used MiXCR to reprocess the 5' RACE reads, holding one entry per CDR3 protein. This table holds fewer than 40,000 distinct CDR3 sequences, under 7% found once. This clonotype was counted ten times or more. Its antigen is as yet unknown. The TCR comes from an adult who was a healthcare worker with PCR-confirmed SARS-CoV-2 infection or an uninfected control (not recorded which). Sequenced sample: whole blood.

CDR3 coding DNA: TGCAGCGTCCCCAAACCGGGAGGGCCGGGGAATGAGCAGTTCTTC. Its protein product is CSVPKPGGPGNEQFF. J is TRBJ2-1 and V is TRBV29-1; 8 bases map to TRBD2. The CDR3 loop spans 15 amino acids. The V gene end was trimmed by 6 bases and the J gene end by 7 bases; junction bases not matched to a gene: 14. Germline V gene lookup returns CDR1 SQVTM and CDR2 ANQGSEA.